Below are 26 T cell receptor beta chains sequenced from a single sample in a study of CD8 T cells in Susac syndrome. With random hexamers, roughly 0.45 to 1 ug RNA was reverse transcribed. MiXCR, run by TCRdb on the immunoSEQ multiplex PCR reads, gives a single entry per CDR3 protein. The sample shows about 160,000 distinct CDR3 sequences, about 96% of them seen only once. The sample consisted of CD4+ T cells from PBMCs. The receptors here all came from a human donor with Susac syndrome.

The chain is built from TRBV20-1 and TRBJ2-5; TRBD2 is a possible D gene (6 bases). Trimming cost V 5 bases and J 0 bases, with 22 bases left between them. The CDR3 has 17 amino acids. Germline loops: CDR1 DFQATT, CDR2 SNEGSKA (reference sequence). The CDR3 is CSADGTPWVRNQETQYF. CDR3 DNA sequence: TGCAGTGCTGACGGGACTCCCTGGGTTCGGAACCAAGAGACCCAGTACTTC.

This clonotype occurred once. The CDR3 loop reads CASSPPTGVGSPLHF. CDR3 in DNA: TGTGCCAGCAGCCCGCCTACAGGGGTCGGTTCACCCCTCCACTTT. The V call is TRBV3-1, the J call TRBJ1-6; 7 bases map to TRBD1. The CDR3 length is 15 residues. Germline CDR1 and CDR2: LGHDT and YNNKEL (reference sequence). J was trimmed by 9 bases and V by 4 bases; bases with no gene match: 9.

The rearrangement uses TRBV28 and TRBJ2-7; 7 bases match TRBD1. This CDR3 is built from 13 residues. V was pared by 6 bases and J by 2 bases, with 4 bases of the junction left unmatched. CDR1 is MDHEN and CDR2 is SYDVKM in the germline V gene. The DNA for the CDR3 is TGTGCCAGCAGCGGGACAGCGACCTACGAGCAGTACTTC. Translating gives CASSGTATYEQYF.

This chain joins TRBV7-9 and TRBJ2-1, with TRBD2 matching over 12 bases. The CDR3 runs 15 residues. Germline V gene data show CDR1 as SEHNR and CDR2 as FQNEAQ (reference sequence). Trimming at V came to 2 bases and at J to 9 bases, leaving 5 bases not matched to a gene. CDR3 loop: CASSLTLAGGAEQFF. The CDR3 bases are TGTGCCAGCAGCTTAACCCTAGCGGGAGGGGCTGAGCAGTTCTTC.

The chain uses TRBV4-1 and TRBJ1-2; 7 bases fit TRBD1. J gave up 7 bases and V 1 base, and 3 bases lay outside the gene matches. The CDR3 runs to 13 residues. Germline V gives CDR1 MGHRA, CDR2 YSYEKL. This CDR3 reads CASSQAQGTGYTF. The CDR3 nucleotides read TGCGCCAGCAGCCAAGCACAGGGGACTGGCTACACCTTC.

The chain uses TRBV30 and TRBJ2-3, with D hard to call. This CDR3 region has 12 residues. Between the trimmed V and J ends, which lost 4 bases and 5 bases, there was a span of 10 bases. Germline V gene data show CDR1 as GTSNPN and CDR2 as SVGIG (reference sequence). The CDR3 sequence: CAWKSDGDTQYF. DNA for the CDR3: TGTGCCTGGAAATCCGATGGAGATACGCAGTATTTT.

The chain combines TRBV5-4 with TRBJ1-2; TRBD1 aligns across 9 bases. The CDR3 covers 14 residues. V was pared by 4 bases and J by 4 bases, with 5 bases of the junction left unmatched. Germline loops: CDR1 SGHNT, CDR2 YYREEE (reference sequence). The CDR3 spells CASSVDRGFYGYTF. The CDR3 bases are TGTGCCAGCAGCGTGGACAGGGGTTTCTATGGCTACACCTTC.

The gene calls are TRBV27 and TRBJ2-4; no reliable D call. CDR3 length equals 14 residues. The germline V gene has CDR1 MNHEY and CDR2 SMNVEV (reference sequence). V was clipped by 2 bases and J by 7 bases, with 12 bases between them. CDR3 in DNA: TGTGCCAGCAGTTTAGACACCCGCCCGAACATTCAGTACTTC. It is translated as CASSLDTRPNIQYF.

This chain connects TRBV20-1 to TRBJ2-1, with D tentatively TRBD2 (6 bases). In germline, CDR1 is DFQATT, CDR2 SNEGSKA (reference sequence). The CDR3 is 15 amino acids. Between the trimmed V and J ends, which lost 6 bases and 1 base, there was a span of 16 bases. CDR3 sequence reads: CSAREAGYSYNEQFF. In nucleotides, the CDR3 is TGCAGTGCAAGGGAGGCAGGATATTCCTACAATGAGCAGTTCTTC.

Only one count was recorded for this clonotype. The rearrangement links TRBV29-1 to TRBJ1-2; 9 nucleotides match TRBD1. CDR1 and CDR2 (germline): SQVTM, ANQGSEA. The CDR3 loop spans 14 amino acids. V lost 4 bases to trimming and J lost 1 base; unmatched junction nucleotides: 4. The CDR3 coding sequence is TGCAGCGTTGGACAGGGGGAGAGTAACTATGGCTACACCTTC. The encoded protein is CSVGQGESNYGYTF.

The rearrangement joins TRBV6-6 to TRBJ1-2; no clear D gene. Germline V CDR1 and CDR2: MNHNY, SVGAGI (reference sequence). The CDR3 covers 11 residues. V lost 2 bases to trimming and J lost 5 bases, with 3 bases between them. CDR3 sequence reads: CASSYQYGYTF. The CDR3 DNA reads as TGTGCCAGCAGTTACCAATATGGCTACACCTTC.

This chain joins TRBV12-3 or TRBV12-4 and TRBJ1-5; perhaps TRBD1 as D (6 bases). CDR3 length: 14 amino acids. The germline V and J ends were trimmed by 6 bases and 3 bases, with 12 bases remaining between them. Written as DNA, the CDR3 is TGTGCCAGCAGCCCCAGGGGAATCAATCAGCCCCAGCATTTT. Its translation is CASSPRGINQPQHF.

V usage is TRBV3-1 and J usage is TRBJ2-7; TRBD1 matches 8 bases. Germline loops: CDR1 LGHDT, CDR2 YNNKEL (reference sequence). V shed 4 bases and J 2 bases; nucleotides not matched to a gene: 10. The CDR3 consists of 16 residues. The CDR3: CASSPAGTGGAYEQYF. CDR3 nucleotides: TGTGCCAGCAGCCCAGCCGGGACAGGAGGGGCCTACGAGCAGTACTTC.

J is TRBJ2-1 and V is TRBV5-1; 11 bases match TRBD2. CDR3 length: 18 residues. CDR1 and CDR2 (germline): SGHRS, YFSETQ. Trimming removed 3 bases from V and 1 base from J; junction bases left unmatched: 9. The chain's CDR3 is CASSSFAASGRSYNEQFF. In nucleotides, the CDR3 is TGCGCCAGCAGCTCCTTTGCGGCTAGCGGGAGGTCCTACAATGAGCAGTTCTTC.

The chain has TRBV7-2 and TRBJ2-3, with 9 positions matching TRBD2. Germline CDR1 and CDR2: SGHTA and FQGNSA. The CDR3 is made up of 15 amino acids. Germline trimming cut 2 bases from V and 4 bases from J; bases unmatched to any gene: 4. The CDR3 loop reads CASSLMGGGADTQYF. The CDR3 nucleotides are TGTGCCAGCAGCTTAATGGGCGGGGGGGCAGATACGCAGTATTTT. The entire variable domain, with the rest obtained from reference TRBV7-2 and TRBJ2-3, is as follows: GAGVSQSPSNKVTEKGKDVELRCDPISGHTALYWYRQSLGQGLEFLIYFQGNSAPDKSGLPSDRFSAERTGGSVSTLTIQRTQQEDSAVYLCASSLMGGGADTQYFGPGTRLTVL.

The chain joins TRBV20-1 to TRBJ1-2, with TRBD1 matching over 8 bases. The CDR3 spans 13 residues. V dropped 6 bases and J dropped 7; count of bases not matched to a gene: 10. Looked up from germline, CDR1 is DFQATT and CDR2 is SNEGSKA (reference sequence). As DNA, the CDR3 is TGCAGTGCCCGAAGACAGGGGTCCCGTGGCTACACCTTC. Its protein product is CSARRQGSRGYTF.

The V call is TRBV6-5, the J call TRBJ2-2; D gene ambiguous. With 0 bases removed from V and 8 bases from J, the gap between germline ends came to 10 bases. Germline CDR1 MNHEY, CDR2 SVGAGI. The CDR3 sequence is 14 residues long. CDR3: CASSYSGPPGELFF. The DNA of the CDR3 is TGTGCCAGCAGTTACTCGGGCCCGCCGGGGGAGCTGTTTTTT.

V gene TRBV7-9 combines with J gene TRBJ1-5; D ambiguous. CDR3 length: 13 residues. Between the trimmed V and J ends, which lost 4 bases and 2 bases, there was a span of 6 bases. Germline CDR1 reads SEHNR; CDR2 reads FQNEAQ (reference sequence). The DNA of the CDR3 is TGTGCCAGCAGCTCATTTGGCAATCAGCCCCAGCATTTT. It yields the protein CASSSFGNQPQHF.

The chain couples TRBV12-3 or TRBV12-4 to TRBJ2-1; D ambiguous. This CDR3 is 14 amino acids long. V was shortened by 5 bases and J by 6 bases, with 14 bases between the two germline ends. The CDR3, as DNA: TGTGCCAGCAGTCCCCTGACTCTCTCCAATGAGCAGTTCTTC. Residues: CASSPLTLSNEQFF.

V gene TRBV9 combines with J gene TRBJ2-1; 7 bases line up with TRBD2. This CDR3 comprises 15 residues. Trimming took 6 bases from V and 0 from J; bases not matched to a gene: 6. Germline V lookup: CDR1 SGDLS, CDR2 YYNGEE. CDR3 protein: CASTPRGDSYNEQFF. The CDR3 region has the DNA TGTGCCAGCACCCCTCGGGGGGACTCCTACAATGAGCAGTTCTTC.

CDR3 bases: TGTGCCAGCAGCCAAGACATGAACACTGAAGCTTTCTTT. Amino acids: CASSQDMNTEAFF. This sequence joins TRBV14 and TRBJ1-1; no firm D call. The CDR3 has 13 residues. V was pared by 0 bases and J by 0 bases, with 2 bases between. CDR1 and CDR2 from the germline V gene are SGHDN and FVKESK. Looking up the rest from reference TRBV14 and TRBJ1-1 gives the full variable domain: EAGVTQFPSHSVIEKGQTVTLRCDPISGHDNLYWYRRVMGKEIKFLLHFVKESKQDESGMPNNRFLAERTGGTYSTLKVQPAELEDSGVYFCASSQDMNTEAFFGQGTRLTVV.

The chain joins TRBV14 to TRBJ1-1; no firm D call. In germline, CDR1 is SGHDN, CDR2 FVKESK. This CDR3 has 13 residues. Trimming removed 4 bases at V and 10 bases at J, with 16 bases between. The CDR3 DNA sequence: TGTGCCAGCAGCCGCTTCCCTCAGGTGGCAGCTTTCTTT. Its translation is CASSRFPQVAAFF.

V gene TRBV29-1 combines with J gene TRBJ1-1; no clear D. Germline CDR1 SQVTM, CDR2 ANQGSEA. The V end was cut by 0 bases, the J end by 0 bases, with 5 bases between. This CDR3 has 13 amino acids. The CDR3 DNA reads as TGCAGCGTTGAAGACGTTATGAACACTGAAGCTTTCTTT. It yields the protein CSVEDVMNTEAFF.

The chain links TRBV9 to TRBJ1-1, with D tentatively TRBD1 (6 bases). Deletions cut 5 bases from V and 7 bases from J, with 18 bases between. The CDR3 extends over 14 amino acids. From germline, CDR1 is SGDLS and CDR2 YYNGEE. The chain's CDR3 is CASSEAGARSEAFF. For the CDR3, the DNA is TGTGCCAGCAGTGAAGCGGGGGCGCGGAGTGAAGCTTTCTTT.

The CDR3 protein is CASSQDGHRNTEAFF. CDR3 coding DNA: TGTGCCAGCAGCCAAGACGGGCACAGGAACACTGAAGCTTTCTTT. This sequence joins TRBV3-1 and TRBJ1-1; D not resolved. CDR3 size: 15 residues. With 0 bases removed from V and 1 base from J, the gap between germline ends came to 9 bases. Germline V gene sequence: CDR1 LGHDT, CDR2 YNNKEL (reference sequence).

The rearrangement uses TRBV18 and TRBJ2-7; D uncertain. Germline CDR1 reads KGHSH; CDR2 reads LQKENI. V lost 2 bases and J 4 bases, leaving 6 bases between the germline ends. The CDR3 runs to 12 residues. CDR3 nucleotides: TGTGCCAGCTCACCAGTGGGGTACGAGCAGTACTTC. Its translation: CASSPVGYEQYF.